A selection of T cell receptor beta chains follows, all from one sample in a study of CD8 T cells in ankylosing spondylitis. TCRdb re-derived calls from the 5' RACE reads in MiXCR, one entry per CDR3 protein. The sample consists of about 280,000 distinct CDR3 sequences, 20% of them appearing once. What was sequenced was blood, either unsorted or a sorted T cell fraction (not recorded which). The receptors originated from a male donor with ankylosing spondylitis or in good health (not recorded which). The CDR3 runs from the conserved cysteine through the conserved F or W. The order of the fields is J gene, D gene, V gene, clone size, CDR3 protein, CDR3 DNA. A D gene is named only where the DNA matches it firmly. Only part of the rows carry a size: once, few, many, or a class if the clone is expanded.

>TRBJ2-3|NA|TRBV12-3/TRBV12-4|few
CASTIGQGGADTQYF
TGTGCCAGCACGATCGGCCAGGGTGGCGCAGATACGCAGTATTTT
>TRBJ1-5|NA|TRBV27|many
CASSSDSGQPQHF
TGTGCCAGCAGTTCGGACAGCGGCCAGCCCCAGCATTTT
>TRBJ2-1|NA|TRBV19|NA
CASSILSQTYNEQFF
TGTGCCAGTAGTATTTTGAGCCAGACCTACAATGAGCAGTTCTTC
>TRBJ1-2|NA|TRBV6-2/TRBV6-3|few
CASSPGTYYGYTF
TGTGCCAGCAGTCCCGGGACGTACTATGGCTACACCTTC
>TRBJ2-2|TRBD2|TRBV2|few
CASTRLGTMRTGELFF
TGTGCCAGCACTCGGTTGGGGACTATGAGGACCGGGGAGCTGTTTTTT
>TRBJ1-6|TRBD1|TRBV5-1|NA
CASSWDRPLNSPLHF
TGCGCCAGCAGCTGGGACAGGCCCCTGAATTCACCCCTCCACTTT
>TRBJ1-6|NA|TRBV18|NA
CASSPPSLGNSPLHF
TGTGCCAGCTCACCACCGTCTCTAGGGAATTCACCCCTCCACTTT
>TRBJ1-1|NA|TRBV28|NA
CTSTQELRDMNTEAFF
TGTACCAGCACCCAAGAACTAAGGGACATGAACACTGAAGCTTTCTTT
>TRBJ1-1|TRBD1|TRBV6-5|few
CASSYQGQHIDTEAFF
TGTGCCAGCAGTTACCAGGGACAGCACATCGACACTGAAGCTTTCTTT
>TRBJ1-1|NA|TRBV6-1|NA
CASSEASRFVPAAFF
TGTGCCAGCAGTGAAGCTAGCAGGTTTGTACCTGCAGCTTTCTTT
>TRBJ2-2|TRBD1|TRBV7-3|few
CASSLAPGQGWPGELFF
TGTGCCAGCAGCTTAGCTCCGGGACAGGGGTGGCCCGGGGAGCTGTTTTTT
>TRBJ2-6|NA|TRBV20-1|few
CSARDPLSGANVLTF
TGCAGTGCTAGAGATCCTCTCTCCGGGGCCAACGTCCTGACTTTC
>TRBJ2-2|NA|TRBV29-1|NA
CSVEDQVKGANTGELFF
TGCAGCGTTGAAGATCAGGTTAAGGGAGCGAACACCGGGGAGCTGTTTTTT
>TRBJ2-2|NA|TRBV30|NA
CAWSGPYTGELFF
TGTGCCTGGAGCGGCCCGTACACCGGGGAGCTGTTTTTT
>TRBJ2-5|NA|TRBV20-1|few
CSAIPTGTQETQYF
TGCAGTGCTATCCCCACCGGGACCCAAGAGACCCAGTACTTC
>TRBJ2-1|TRBD1|TRBV5-1|NA
CASSPGTGYNEQFF
TGCGCCAGCAGCCCCGGGACAGGGTACAATGAGCAGTTCTTC
>TRBJ2-1|TRBD2|TRBV6-1|few
CAHRAGEAYNEQFF
TGTGCCCACCGGGCGGGGGAGGCCTACAATGAGCAGTTCTTC
>TRBJ2-6|TRBD1|TRBV5-1|NA
CASSFRDSNSGANVLTF
TGCGCCAGCAGCTTTAGGGACAGCAACTCTGGGGCCAACGTCCTGACTTTC
>TRBJ2-3|NA|TRBV29-1|NA
CSVEGSTDTQYF
TGCAGCGTTGAGGGCAGCACAGATACGCAGTATTTT
>TRBJ2-2|TRBD1|TRBV3-1|many
CASRDREFSGELFF
TGTGCCAGCAGGGACAGGGAGTTCTCCGGGGAGCTGTTTTTT
>TRBJ2-3|TRBD1|TRBV2|NA
CASSFQGATDTQYF
TGTGCCAGCAGTTTTCAGGGGGCCACAGATACGCAGTATTTT
>TRBJ1-2|TRBD1|TRBV27|few
CASSLRGGTVDGYTF
TGTGCCAGCTCTTTACGCGGCGGGACAGTAGATGGCTACACCTTC